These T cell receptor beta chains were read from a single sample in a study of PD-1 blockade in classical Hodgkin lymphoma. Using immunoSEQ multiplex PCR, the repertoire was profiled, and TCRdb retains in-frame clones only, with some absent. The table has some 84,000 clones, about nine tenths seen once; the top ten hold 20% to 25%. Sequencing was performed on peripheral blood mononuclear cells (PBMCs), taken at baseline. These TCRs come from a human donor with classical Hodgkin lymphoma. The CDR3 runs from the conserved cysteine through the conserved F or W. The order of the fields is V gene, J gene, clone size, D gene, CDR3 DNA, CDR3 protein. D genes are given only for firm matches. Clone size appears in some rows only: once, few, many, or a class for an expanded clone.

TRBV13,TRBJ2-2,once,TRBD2,TGTGCCAGCAGCTTAATCCGGACTAGCCCGAACACCGGGGAGCTGTTTTTT,CASSLIRTSPNTGELFF
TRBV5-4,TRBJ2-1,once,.,TGTGCCAGCAGCTTGGCGGGATTTGAGCAGTTCTTC,CASSLAGFEQFF
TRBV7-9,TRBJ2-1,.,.,TGTGCCAGCAGCTCCCTTAAATCGTCTAGCAGACCCTACAATGAGCAGTTCTTC,CASSSLKSSSRPYNEQFF
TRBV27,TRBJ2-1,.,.,TGTGCCAGCAGTTTTGGGAGTGGGCGGTACAATGAGCAGTTCTTC,CASSFGSGRYNEQFF
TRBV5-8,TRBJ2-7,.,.,TGTGCCAGCAGCTTTTTTGCCCCTTACGAGCAGTACTTC,CASSFFAPYEQYF
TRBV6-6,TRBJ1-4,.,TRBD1,TGTGCCAGCAGTGGGGGACAGGTGAAACTGTTTTTT,CASSGGQVKLFF
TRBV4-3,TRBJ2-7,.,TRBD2,TGCGCCAGCAGCCACCGACTAGCGGGGGTCTACGAGCAGTACTTC,CASSHRLAGVYEQYF
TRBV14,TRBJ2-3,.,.,TGTGCCAGCAGCCAGGCCCCCCGGGGGATCACAGATACGCAGTATTTT,CASSQAPRGITDTQYF
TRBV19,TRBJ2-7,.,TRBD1,TGTGCCAGTAGTGCTATCCCGGGACAGGGGGAGCAGTACTTC,CASSAIPGQGEQYF
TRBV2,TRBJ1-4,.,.,TGTGCCAGCAGTGAAAGAGGGGAAAAACTGTTTTTT,CASSERGEKLFF
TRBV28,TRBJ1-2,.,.,TGTGCCAGCAGACAACAGGGTCTTAACTATGGCTACACCTTC,CASRQQGLNYGYTF
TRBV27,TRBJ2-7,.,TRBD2,TGTGCCAGCAGTTTAGGGCAGCGGGGCTACGAGCAGTACTTC,CASSLGQRGYEQYF
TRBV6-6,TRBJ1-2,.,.,TGTGCCAGCACCTCGTTCGGGTTAGCTAACTATGGCTACACCTTC,CASTSFGLANYGYTF
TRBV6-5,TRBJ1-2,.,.,TGTGCCAGCAGTTACTCGGACAGAGACGATGGCTACACCTTC,CASSYSDRDDGYTF
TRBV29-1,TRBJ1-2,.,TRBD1,TGCAGCGTCAGGACAGGGGATGGCTACACCTTC,CSVRTGDGYTF
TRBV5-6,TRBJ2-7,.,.,TGTGCCAGCAGCTTGGGGGCAGGGGCCTACGAGCAGTACTTC,CASSLGAGAYEQYF
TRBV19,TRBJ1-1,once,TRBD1,TGTGCCAGTAGTATAGATGGCAGGACAGGAAGAACTGAAGCTTTCTTT,CASSIDGRTGRTEAFF
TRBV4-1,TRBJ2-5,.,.,TGCGCCAGCAGCCAATGGGGGGCAGAGACCCAGTACTTC,CASSQWGAETQYF
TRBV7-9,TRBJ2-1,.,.,TGTGCCAGCAGCCCGTCCACCCATATTGGGGCTGAGCAGTTCTTC,CASSPSTHIGAEQFF
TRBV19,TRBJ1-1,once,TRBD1,TGTGCCAGTAGTATACCGGGACAGGGGGCCACTGAAGCTTTCTTT,CASSIPGQGATEAFF
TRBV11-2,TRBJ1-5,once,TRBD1,TGTGCCAGCAGCATCGGGACAGGGGATGGCCAGCCCCAGCATTTT,CASSIGTGDGQPQHF
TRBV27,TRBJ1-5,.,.,TGTGCCAGCAGTTTGGCCGAGACAGCGAGGCATCAGCCCCAGCATTTT,CASSLAETARHQPQHF
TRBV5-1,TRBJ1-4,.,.,TGCGCCAGCAGCTTGTGGCCCCAGGGAAGTGATGAAAAACTGTTTTTT,CASSLWPQGSDEKLFF
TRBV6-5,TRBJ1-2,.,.,TGTGCCAGCAGTTACTCCGGCTATGGCTACACCTTC,CASSYSGYGYTF
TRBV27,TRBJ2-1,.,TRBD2,TGTGCCAGCAGTTTTTTAGCGGGAGGGTACAATGAGCAGTTCTTC,CASSFLAGGYNEQFF
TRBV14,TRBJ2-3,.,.,TGTGCCAGCAGCTTAGCTTCTAGTTGGGGGTCCGATACGCAGTATTTT,CASSLASSWGSDTQYF
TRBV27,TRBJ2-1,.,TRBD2,TGTGCCAGCAGTCAGCAAGGCCTAGGGACTAGCGGGAGGGCCTATGATGAGCAGTTCTTC,CASSQQGLGTSGRAYDEQFF
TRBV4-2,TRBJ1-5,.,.,TGTGCCAGCAGTCCCCGGGGGGCAGGTCAGCCCCAGCATTTT,CASSPRGAGQPQHF
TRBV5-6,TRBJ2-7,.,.,TGTGCCAGCAGCTTTGGAACAGCTCGAGGGAGTGGGCAGTACTTC,CASSFGTARGSGQYF
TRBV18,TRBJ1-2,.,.,TGTGCCAGCTCAGCAGGGAACGGCTACACCTTC,CASSAGNGYTF
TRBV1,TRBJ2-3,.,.,TGCACCAGCAGCCAAGATCGGACTAGCGGGAGGAACTTCACAGATACGCAGTATTTT,CTSSQDRTSGRNFTDTQYF
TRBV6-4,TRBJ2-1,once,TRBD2,TGTGCCAGCAGTGTTACTAGCGGGAGTCCCAATGAGCAGTTCTTC,CASSVTSGSPNEQFF